This T cell receptor beta chain appears in the sequencing data of a study of T cell repertoires in cytomegalovirus infection. About the research overall: Both CMV infection and a matching HLA type were indicated by public TCR beta signatures. Study-wide results and caveats: HLA-C-restricted, CMV-specific TCR beta clonotypes were dominant ex vivo. The cumulative frequency of public TCR beta families identified carriers of CMV plus the relevant HLA.

With 7 bases removed from V and 1 base from J, the gap between germline ends came to 12 bases. The CDR3 totals 14 residues. Germline-derived CDR1 and CDR2 are MNHNY and SVGAGI (reference sequence). TCRdb redid the calling of the reads with MiXCR, one entry per CDR3 protein. Of about 260,000 distinct CDR3 sequences listed, roughly an eighth were seen once; the top ten hold roughly 9.7%. This clonotype has ten or more counts. Its antigen remains unknown. The TCR sequence derives from a human donor in good health (CMV status not recorded). Some clones in this sample may be carry-over from other donors' samples. The chain carries TRBV6-6 and TRBJ2-3; D unclear. The sequenced sample was PBMCs. Here the CDR3 reads CASTDLGGTDTQYF. In nucleotides, the CDR3 is TGTGCCAGCACCGATCTTGGAGGCACAGATACGCAGTATTTT.